These 3 T cell receptor beta chains were sequenced from one sample in a study of T cells in tuberculosis. Data came from immunoSEQ multiplex PCR; TCRdb stores just in-frame clones and leaves some out. The sample holds about 28,000 clones, 85% to 90% seen once. The sequenced material came from PBMCs. These receptor sequences come from a donor aged 10-29 years with latent tuberculosis or without tuberculosis infection.

The J gene is TRBJ1-4, the V gene TRBV6-6; D is possibly TRBD1 (5 bases). The CDR3 length is 15 residues. CDR1 and CDR2 from the germline V gene are MNHNY and SVGAGI (reference sequence). V was shortened by 2 bases and J by 3 bases, with 10 bases between the two germline ends. Written as DNA, the CDR3 is TGTGCCAGCAGTTACCAAGGGGTGGCTAATGAAAAACTGTTTTTT. It translates to CASSYQGVANEKLFF.

In its sample, this clone ranks as medium-sized. This chain joins TRBV4-1 and TRBJ2-7; D ambiguous. The germline V gene encodes CDR1 MGHRA and CDR2 YSYEKL. V lost 2 bases and J lost 4, with 12 bases in between. This CDR3 has 14 residues. CDR3 loop: CASSQPGTLYEQYF. As DNA, the CDR3 is TGCGCCAGCAGCCAACCGGGTACTCTATACGAGCAGTACTTC.

The count of this clone is one. J is TRBJ2-7 and V is TRBV5-1; 9 bases are shared with TRBD1. CDR1 is SGHRS and CDR2 is YFSETQ in the germline V gene. The CDR3 is 14 residues long. With V trimmed by 3 bases and J by 3 bases, 4 bases remained unmatched. The CDR3 sequence: CASSYRTGDYEQYF. The DNA for the CDR3 is TGCGCCAGCAGCTACCGGACAGGGGACTACGAGCAGTACTTC. Drawing the rest from reference TRBV5-1 and TRBJ2-7, the complete variable domain is KAGVTQTPRYLIKTRGQQVTLSCSPISGHRSVSWYQQTPGQGLQFLFEYFSETQRNKGNFPGRFSGRQFSNSRSEMNVSTLELGDSALYLCASSYRTGDYEQYFGPGTRLTVT.